Following are 20 T cell receptor beta chains from one sample sequenced in a study of T cell repertoires in cytomegalovirus infection (dated by TCRdb to the late 2010s). This sample's treatment or condition label indicates: in vitro stimulation with specific CMV peptide epitopes to enrich CMV-specific T cells. Sequencer: Illumina HiSeq 1500. The public reads were reprocessed in TCRdb via fastp at Q25 and MiXCR, keeping in-frame beta chains. When rows share a CDR3 protein, they turn into one entry using the most common DNA and genes. The sample has some 350,000 distinct CDR3 sequences on record, 25% to 30% of them singletons. The ten biggest clones cover roughly 20% of the sample. For these TCRs, the target antigens are not known. Sequencing was performed on cultured PBMCs, taken from culture after CMV antigen stimulation. Every receptor here comes from a human donor in good health (CMV status not recorded). Some clones in this sample may be carry-over from other donors' samples.

This clonotype has only a few counts. The genes are TRBV7-2 and TRBJ2-1; D unresolved. The CDR3 has 16 residues. CDR1 SGHTA and CDR2 FQGNSA come from the germline V gene. Trimming took 2 bases from V and 0 from J, leaving 11 bases between them. Written as DNA, the CDR3 is TGTGCCAGCAGCTTAATATCAGGAGCCTCCTACAATGAGCAGTTCTTC. Protein product: CASSLISGASYNEQFF.

This clonotype was detected only a few times. This sequence joins TRBV7-2 and TRBJ2-2; 11 bases are shared with TRBD2. Germline values: CDR1 SGHTA, CDR2 FQGNSA. The CDR3 is 16 residues long. Germline trimming cut 4 bases from V and 1 base from J; bases unmatched to any gene: 2. The CDR3 bases are TGTGCCAGCAGCTCTACTAGCGGGGGGAACACCGGGGAGCTGTTTTTT. Amino acids: CASSSTSGGNTGELFF. Complete variable domain (other parts from reference TRBV7-2 and TRBJ2-2): GAGVSQSPSNKVTEKGKDVELRCDPISGHTALYWYRQSLGQGLEFLIYFQGNSAPDKSGLPSDRFSAERTGGSVSTLTIQRTQQEDSAVYLCASSSTSGGNTGELFFGEGSRLTVL.

V gene TRBV18 combines with J gene TRBJ1-1, with 9 bases that match TRBD1. V shed 3 bases and J 2 bases; nucleotides not matched to a gene: 10. This CDR3 is 17 amino acids long. Germline values: CDR1 KGHSH, CDR2 LQKENI. The CDR3 reads CASSPNSWTGANTEAFF. In DNA form, the CDR3 reads TGTGCCAGCTCACCTAACTCTTGGACAGGGGCAAACACTGAAGCTTTCTTT.

The table lists this clonotype with a few counts. The V call is TRBV6-1, the J call TRBJ1-1, with no clear D. The CDR3 runs to 14 residues. The V and J ends lost 1 base and 1 base respectively, with 7 bases between them. Germline values: CDR1 MNHNS, CDR2 SASEGT. The DNA for the CDR3 is TGTGCCAGCAGTGAAGAGGCAGAGAACACTGAAGCTTTCTTT. Protein sequence: CASSEEAENTEAFF.

J is TRBJ1-1 and V is TRBV10-1; D perhaps matches TRBD1 (6 bases). V was shortened by 4 bases and J by 3 bases, with 12 bases between the two germline ends. CDR3 length equals 14 residues. The germline V gene encodes CDR1 WNHNN and CDR2 SYGVQD (reference sequence). CDR3 sequence reads: CASSGAGEDTEAFF. CDR3 bases: TGCGCCAGCAGTGGGGCAGGGGAGGACACTGAAGCTTTCTTT.

The chain recombines TRBV20-1 with TRBJ1-4, with no clear D. Trimming stripped 0 bases from V and 11 bases from J, with 16 bases between. The CDR3 is 14 residues long. Germline values: CDR1 DFQATT, CDR2 SNEGSKA (reference sequence). Written as DNA, the CDR3 is TGCAGTGCTAGAGATACAGCCCTACCGGGGAAACTGTTTTTT. Residues: CSARDTALPGKLFF.

The V call is TRBV5-1, the J call TRBJ1-5; D perhaps matches TRBD1 (6 bases). Trimming pared 4 bases from V and 8 bases from J, leaving 16 bases between. CDR1 is SGHRS and CDR2 is YFSETQ in the germline V gene. The CDR3 length is 14 residues. This chain's CDR3 is CASSASTGMEPQHF. The CDR3 DNA follows: TGCGCCAGCAGCGCTTCAACAGGGATGGAGCCCCAGCATTTT.

The chain joins TRBV5-5 to TRBJ1-2; TRBD1 aligns across 8 bases. Germline trimming cut 4 bases from V and 6 bases from J; bases unmatched to any gene: 5. This CDR3 contains 13 residues. CDR1 and CDR2 from the germline V gene are SGHKS and YYEKEE (reference sequence). The CDR3 loop reads CASSLQGDNGYTF. DNA of the CDR3: TGTGCCAGCAGCCTACAGGGGGATAATGGCTACACCTTC.

This clonotype occurred a few times. The chain couples TRBV7-9 to TRBJ1-1, with TRBD1 matching 7 bases. Germline V CDR1 and CDR2: SEHNR, FQNEAQ (reference sequence). V was clipped by 4 bases and J by 3 bases; unmatched bases: 11. The CDR3 spans 16 residues. As DNA, the CDR3 is TGTGCCAGCAGCTCTTCGACAGGGATTACGGACACTGAAGCTTTCTTT. As protein: CASSSSTGITDTEAFF.

CDR3: CASSLDGFPFLYGYTF. The CDR3 DNA reads as TGTGCCAGCAGCTTAGACGGCTTCCCGTTCTTATATGGCTACACCTTC. V and J are TRBV7-6 and TRBJ1-2, with no clear D. Germline V lookup: CDR1 SGHVS, CDR2 FNYEAQ. V shed 1 base and J shed 5 bases, with 17 bases lying between them. The CDR3 loop spans 16 amino acids.

The V call is TRBV29-1, the J call TRBJ1-4; D may be TRBD1 (6 bases). The germline V gene has CDR1 SQVTM and CDR2 ANQGSEA. Trimming pared 4 bases from V and 6 bases from J, leaving 15 bases between. The CDR3 consists of 14 residues. As DNA, the CDR3 is TGCAGCGTTGGGGGAGATGCAGGGGATGAAAAACTGTTTTTT. Protein sequence: CSVGGDAGDEKLFF.

The table lists this clonotype with a few counts. This chain uses TRBV2 with TRBJ1-4; the D is unclear. V lost 6 bases, J lost 0 bases, and 11 bases lay in between. Germline V lookup: CDR1 SNHLY, CDR2 FYNNEI. CDR3 length: 15 amino acids. CDR3 loop: CASRARTTTNEKLFF. CDR3 bases: TGTGCCAGCAGGGCCAGGACGACAACTAATGAAAAACTGTTTTTT.

A few counts support this clonotype. The chain uses TRBV7-9 and TRBJ2-1, with D unclear. Germline CDR1 SEHNR, CDR2 FQNEAQ (reference sequence). The ends were cut back, 5 bases at V and 6 bases at J, with 17 bases in the middle. The CDR3 covers 15 residues. In DNA form, the CDR3 reads TGTGCCAGCAGCCTCAAATCTAGTGTCCGCAATGAGCAGTTCTTC. It encodes CASSLKSSVRNEQFF.

This clonotype was observed a few times. This sequence joins TRBV25-1 and TRBJ2-1; the D call may be TRBD1 or TRBD2 (6 bases each). This CDR3 has 13 amino acids. Germline V gives CDR1 MGHDK, CDR2 SYGVNS. The V and J ends lost 2 bases and 8 bases respectively, with 10 bases between them. The DNA for the CDR3 is TGTGCCAGCAGTGAAAGGGGGGAGGATGAGCAGTTCTTC. This sequence encodes CASSERGEDEQFF.

Here the CDR3 DNA reads TGTGCCACCAGTGATTCAAAACAGGGCGACTATGGCTACACCTTC. Protein sequence: CATSDSKQGDYGYTF. The rearrangement links TRBV24-1 to TRBJ1-2; a weak D match, TRBD1 (6 bases). The V and J ends lost 2 bases and 3 bases respectively, with 12 bases between them. The CDR3 consists of 15 residues. The V gene's germline CDR1 is KGHDR and CDR2 SFDVKD.

This clonotype was seen repeatedly, ten times or more. The rearrangement links TRBV28 to TRBJ1-1; tentative D call: TRBD1 (6 bases). The germline CDR1 and CDR2 sequences are MDHEN and SYDVKM. CDR3 length: 14 amino acids. With 6 bases removed from V and 1 base from J, the gap between germline ends came to 12 bases. CDR3 loop: CASSPGAGNTEAFF. CDR3 nucleotide sequence: TGTGCCAGCAGCCCAGGGGCAGGGAACACTGAAGCTTTCTTT.

This clonotype has a handful of counts. This chain links TRBV28 with TRBJ2-1; D might be TRBD1 or TRBD2, each matching 5 bases. The CDR3 has 17 residues. V was clipped by 5 bases and J by 8 bases, with 25 bases between them. Germline V gives CDR1 MDHEN, CDR2 SYDVKM. CDR3 loop: CASSLPLGAGADYEQFF. In nucleotides, the CDR3 is TGTGCCAGCAGTCTACCCCTCGGGGCTGGGGCGGACTATGAGCAGTTCTTC.

V and J are TRBV10-3 and TRBJ1-4; 8 bases match TRBD1. The V gene's germline CDR1 is ENHRY and CDR2 SYGVKD. V was pared by 2 bases and J by 10 bases, with 6 bases of the junction left unmatched. The CDR3 is made up of 14 amino acids. CDR3 bases: TGTGCCATCAGTGAGGACAGGGGAAGTGGAAAACTGTTTTTT. Protein: CAISEDRGSGKLFF.

This chain connects TRBV5-4 to TRBJ2-1; D might be TRBD1 (6 bases). Looked up from germline, CDR1 is SGHNT and CDR2 is YYREEE (reference sequence). This CDR3 region has 16 residues. V was trimmed by 4 bases and J by 2 bases, leaving 16 bases between them. The CDR3 is CASSPSGGGAYNEQFF. Written as DNA, the CDR3 is TGTGCCAGCAGCCCGTCGGGTGGGGGCGCCTACAATGAGCAGTTCTTC.

The chain has TRBV5-1 and TRBJ2-7; D is uncertain. V was shortened by 0 bases and J by 3 bases, with 10 bases between the two germline ends. The germline V gene encodes CDR1 SGHRS and CDR2 YFSETQ. This CDR3 spans 14 amino acids. CDR3 DNA sequence: TGCGCCAGCAGCTTGGCCGTTAACTACTACGAGCAGTACTTC. It encodes CASSLAVNYYEQYF.